Below are 5 T cell receptor beta chains sequenced from a single sample in a study of T-cell memory formation after mild COVID-19. Each CDR3 protein gets one entry after TCRdb re-called the 5' RACE reads with MiXCR. The sample shows nearly 250,000 distinct CDR3 sequences, 15% of them seen only once. Sequenced sample: PBMCs or a T cell subset sorted from them (not recorded which). The receptors come from an adult woman who had mild COVID-19 (a few samples of this study predate the infection). Cell type and time point are not known.

The CDR3 region has the DNA TGTGCCAGCGCCCTGGGACGGATGAACACTGAAGCTTTCTTT. It translates to CASALGRMNTEAFF. The rearrangement uses TRBV6-1 and TRBJ1-1, with D maybe TRBD1 (5 bases). The CDR3 runs to 14 residues. Germline V CDR1 and CDR2: MNHNS, SASEGT. The V gene lost 8 bases and the J gene lost 0 bases, with 13 bases spanning the gap.

The chain combines TRBV5-1 with TRBJ2-2; a possible D gene is TRBD1 (6 bases). The CDR3 totals 15 residues. Germline lookup yields CDR1 SGHRS and CDR2 YFSETQ. Trimming left V 1 base short and J 4 bases short, with 11 bases between. The CDR3 region is CASSLRDTGTGELFF. The CDR3 DNA reads as TGCGCCAGCAGCTTGCGGGACACAGGCACCGGGGAGCTGTTTTTT.

The CDR3 sequence: CASSRLAGDTGELFF. The CDR3 nucleotides are TGCGCCAGCAGCAGACTAGCGGGAGACACCGGGGAGCTGTTTTTT. This chain joins TRBV5-1 and TRBJ2-2; TRBD2 matches 12 bases. The ends lost 4 bases at V and 3 bases at J; junction bases unmatched: 1. Per the germline V gene, CDR1 is SGHRS and CDR2 is YFSETQ. The CDR3 is made up of 15 amino acids. Complete variable domain (other parts from reference TRBV5-1 and TRBJ2-2): KAGVTQTPRYLIKTRGQQVTLSCSPISGHRSVSWYQQTPGQGLQFLFEYFSETQRNKGNFPGRFSGRQFSNSRSEMNVSTLELGDSALYLCASSRLAGDTGELFFGEGSRLTVL.

The sample holds a few counts of this clonotype. The CDR3 nucleotides read TGTGCCAGCAGCTTAGTAGTGGCCGGGGAGCTGTTTTTT. The encoded protein is CASSLVVAGELFF. The V call is TRBV7-2, the J call TRBJ2-2; D gene uncertain. Trimming pared 1 base from V and 6 bases from J, leaving 6 bases between. In germline, CDR1 is SGHTA, CDR2 FQGNSA. This CDR3 spans 13 amino acids. The entire variable domain, with the rest obtained from reference TRBV7-2 and TRBJ2-2, is as follows: GAGVSQSPSNKVTEKGKDVELRCDPISGHTALYWYRQSLGQGLEFLIYFQGNSAPDKSGLPSDRFSAERTGGSVSTLTIQRTQQEDSAVYLCASSLVVAGELFFGEGSRLTVL.

This clonotype occurred a few times. The gene calls are TRBV25-1 and TRBJ2-3, with D possibly TRBD1 on 5 matching bases. In germline, CDR1 is MGHDK, CDR2 SYGVNS. The germline V and J ends were trimmed by 2 bases and 6 bases, with 12 bases remaining between them. The CDR3 runs 14 residues. The CDR3 sequence is CASSETPRDDTQYF. CDR3 bases: TGTGCCAGCAGTGAAACTCCCAGGGATGATACGCAGTATTTT.